The sequence of this T cell receptor beta chain was determined in a study of PD-L1 blockade in urothelial cancer. Whole-study results and caveats: Having blood TCR clonality under the median before treatment predicted better survival.

The CDR3 has 16 residues. Between the trimmed V and J ends, which lost 0 bases and 0 bases, there was a span of 9 bases. The germline gives CDR1 ENHRY, CDR2 SYGVKD. Sequenced by immunoSEQ multiplex PCR; TCRdb stores in-frame clones only, minus some. This sample yields around 63,000 clones, of which 81% are seen a single time; over 1.5% belongs to the top ten. Time point indicated: pretreatment peripheral blood. On this clone itself: Antigen specificity is unknown.

This receptor was identified in a man aged 70-80 years with urothelial cancer. This chain joins TRBV10-3 and TRBJ2-1, with a tentative D call TRBD2 (6 bases). The sample here was PBMCs, taken around atezolizumab (anti-PD-L1) treatment. The CDR3 DNA reads TGTGCCATCAGTGAGTCGACCGGGGGCTCCTACAATGAGCAGTTCTTC. Protein product: CAISESTGGSYNEQFF.